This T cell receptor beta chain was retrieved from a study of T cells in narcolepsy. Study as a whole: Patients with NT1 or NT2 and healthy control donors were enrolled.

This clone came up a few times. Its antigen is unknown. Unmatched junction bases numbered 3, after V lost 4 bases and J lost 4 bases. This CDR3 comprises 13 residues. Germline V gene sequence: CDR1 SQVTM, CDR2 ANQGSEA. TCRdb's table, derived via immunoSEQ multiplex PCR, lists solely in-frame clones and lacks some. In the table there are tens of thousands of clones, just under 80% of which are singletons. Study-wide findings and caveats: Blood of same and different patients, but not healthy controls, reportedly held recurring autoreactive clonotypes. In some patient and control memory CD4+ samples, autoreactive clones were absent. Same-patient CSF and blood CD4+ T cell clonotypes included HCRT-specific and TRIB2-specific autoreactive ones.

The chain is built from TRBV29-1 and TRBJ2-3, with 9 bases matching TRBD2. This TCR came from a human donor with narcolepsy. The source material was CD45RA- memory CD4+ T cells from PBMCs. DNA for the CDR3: TGCAGCGTTGGTAGCGGGAGATCAGATACGCAGTATTTT. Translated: CSVGSGRSDTQYF.